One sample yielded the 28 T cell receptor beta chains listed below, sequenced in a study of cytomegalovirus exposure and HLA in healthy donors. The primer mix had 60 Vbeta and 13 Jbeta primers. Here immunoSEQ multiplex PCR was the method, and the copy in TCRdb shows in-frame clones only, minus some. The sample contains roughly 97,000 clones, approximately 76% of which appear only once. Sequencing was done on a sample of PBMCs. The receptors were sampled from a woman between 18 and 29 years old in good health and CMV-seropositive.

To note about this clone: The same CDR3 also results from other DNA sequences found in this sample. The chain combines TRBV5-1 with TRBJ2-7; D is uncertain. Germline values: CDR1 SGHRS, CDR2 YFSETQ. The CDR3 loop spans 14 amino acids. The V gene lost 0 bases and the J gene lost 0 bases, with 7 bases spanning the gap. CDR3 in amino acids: CASSLGDSSYEQYF. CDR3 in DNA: TGCGCCAGCAGCTTGGGTGATAGCTCCTACGAGCAGTACTTC. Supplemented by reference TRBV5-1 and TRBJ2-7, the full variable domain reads KAGVTQTPRYLIKTRGQQVTLSCSPISGHRSVSWYQQTPGQGLQFLFEYFSETQRNKGNFPGRFSGRQFSNSRSEMNVSTLELGDSALYLCASSLGDSSYEQYFGPGTRLTVT.

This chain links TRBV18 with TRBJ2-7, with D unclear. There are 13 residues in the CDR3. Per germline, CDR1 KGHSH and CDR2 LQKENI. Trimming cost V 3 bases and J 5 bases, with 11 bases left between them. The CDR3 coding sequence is TGTGCCAGCTCACCCCCTAACGGTGACGAGCAGTACTTC. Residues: CASSPPNGDEQYF.

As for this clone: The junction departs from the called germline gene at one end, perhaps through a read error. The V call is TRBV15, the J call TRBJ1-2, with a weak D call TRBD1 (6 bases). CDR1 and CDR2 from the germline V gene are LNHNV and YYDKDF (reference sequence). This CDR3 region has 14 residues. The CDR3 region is CAISRVGAGYGYTF. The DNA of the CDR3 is TGTGCCATCAGCAGAGTGGGGGCAGGTTATGGCTACACCTTC.

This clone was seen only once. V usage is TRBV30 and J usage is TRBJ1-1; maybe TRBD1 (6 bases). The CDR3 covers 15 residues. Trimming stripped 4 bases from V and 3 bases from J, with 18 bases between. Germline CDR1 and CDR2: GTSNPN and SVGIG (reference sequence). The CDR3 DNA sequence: TGTGCCTGGACGGCGGACAGCACTTCTTACACTGAAGCTTTCTTT. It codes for CAWTADSTSYTEAFF.

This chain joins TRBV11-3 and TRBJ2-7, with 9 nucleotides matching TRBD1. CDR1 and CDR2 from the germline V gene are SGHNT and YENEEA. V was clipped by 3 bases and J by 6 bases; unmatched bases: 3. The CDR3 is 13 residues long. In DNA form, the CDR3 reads TGTGCCAGCAGCTTCGGGACAGGGAGCGAGCAGTACTTC. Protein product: CASSFGTGSEQYF.

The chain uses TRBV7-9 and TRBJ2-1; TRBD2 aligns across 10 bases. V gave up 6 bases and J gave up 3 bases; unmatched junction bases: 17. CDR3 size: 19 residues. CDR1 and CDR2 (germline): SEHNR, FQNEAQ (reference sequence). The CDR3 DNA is TGTGCCAGCAGACCACCGGGACTAGCGTCCAAAGACATCTACAATGAGCAGTTCTTC. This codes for CASRPPGLASKDIYNEQFF.

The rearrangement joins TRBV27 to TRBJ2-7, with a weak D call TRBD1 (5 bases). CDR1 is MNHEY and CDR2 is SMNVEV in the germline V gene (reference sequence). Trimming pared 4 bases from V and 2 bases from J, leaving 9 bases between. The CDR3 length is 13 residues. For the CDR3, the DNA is TGTGCCAGCAGTTGGGGCTTAGCCTACGAGCAGTACTTC. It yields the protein CASSWGLAYEQYF.

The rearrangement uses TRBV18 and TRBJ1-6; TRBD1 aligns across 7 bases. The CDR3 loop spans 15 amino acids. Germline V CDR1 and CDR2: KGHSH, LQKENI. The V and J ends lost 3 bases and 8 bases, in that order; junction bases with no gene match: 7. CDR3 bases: TGTGCCAGCTCACCTCGAGACAGGGCCTATTCACCCCTCCACTTT. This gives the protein CASSPRDRAYSPLHF.

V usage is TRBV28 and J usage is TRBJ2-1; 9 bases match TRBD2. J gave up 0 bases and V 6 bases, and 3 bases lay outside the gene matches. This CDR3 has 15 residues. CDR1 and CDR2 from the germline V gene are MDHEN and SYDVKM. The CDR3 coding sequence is TGTGCCAGCAGATTTAGCGGGAGCTCCTACAATGAGCAGTTCTTC. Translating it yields CASRFSGSSYNEQFF.

CDR3 in DNA: TGTGCCAGCTCAATAGCGGGGGGTTACGAGCAGTACTTC. Residues: CASSIAGGYEQYF. The rearrangement uses TRBV18 and TRBJ2-7, with TRBD2 identical over 10 bases. This CDR3 contains 13 residues. The V segment lost 5 bases and the J segment 4 bases; nucleotides outside the gene matches: 2. The V gene's germline CDR1 is KGHSH and CDR2 LQKENI.

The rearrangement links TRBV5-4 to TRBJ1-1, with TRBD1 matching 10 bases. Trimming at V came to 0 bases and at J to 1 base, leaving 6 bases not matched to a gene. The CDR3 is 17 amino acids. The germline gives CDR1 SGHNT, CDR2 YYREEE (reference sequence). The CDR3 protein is CASSLDGTGAPNTEAFF. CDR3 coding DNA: TGTGCCAGCAGCTTGGATGGGACAGGGGCACCGAACACTGAAGCTTTCTTT.

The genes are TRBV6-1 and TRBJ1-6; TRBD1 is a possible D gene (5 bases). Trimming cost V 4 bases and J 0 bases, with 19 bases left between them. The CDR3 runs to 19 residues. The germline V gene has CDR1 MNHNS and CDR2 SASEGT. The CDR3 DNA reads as TGTGCCAGCAGTGCTTGGGGCCCACCTACTGCCTCCTATAATTCACCCCTCCACTTT. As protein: CASSAWGPPTASYNSPLHF.

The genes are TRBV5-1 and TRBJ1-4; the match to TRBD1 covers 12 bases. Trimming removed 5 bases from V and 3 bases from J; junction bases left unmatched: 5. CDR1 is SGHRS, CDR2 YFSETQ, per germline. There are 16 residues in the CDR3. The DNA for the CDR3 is TGCGCCAGCAGGACGGGACAGGGGGCCCCTAATGAAAAACTGTTTTTT. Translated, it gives CASRTGQGAPNEKLFF. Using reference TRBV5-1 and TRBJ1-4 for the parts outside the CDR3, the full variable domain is KAGVTQTPRYLIKTRGQQVTLSCSPISGHRSVSWYQQTPGQGLQFLFEYFSETQRNKGNFPGRFSGRQFSNSRSEMNVSTLELGDSALYLCASRTGQGAPNEKLFFGSGTQLSVL.

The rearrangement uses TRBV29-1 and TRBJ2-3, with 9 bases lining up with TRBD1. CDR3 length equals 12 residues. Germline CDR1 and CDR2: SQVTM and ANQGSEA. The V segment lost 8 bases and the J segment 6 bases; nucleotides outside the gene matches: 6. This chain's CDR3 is CSSPGQGDTQYF. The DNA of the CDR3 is TGCAGCTCTCCGGGACAGGGCGATACGCAGTATTTT.

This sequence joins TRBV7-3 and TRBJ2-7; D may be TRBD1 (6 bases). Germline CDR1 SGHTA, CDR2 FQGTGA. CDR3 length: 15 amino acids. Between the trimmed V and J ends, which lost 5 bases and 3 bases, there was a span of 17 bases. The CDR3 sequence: CASSPGTLRGYEQYF. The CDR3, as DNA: TGTGCCAGCAGCCCAGGGACACTGAGGGGCTACGAGCAGTACTTC.

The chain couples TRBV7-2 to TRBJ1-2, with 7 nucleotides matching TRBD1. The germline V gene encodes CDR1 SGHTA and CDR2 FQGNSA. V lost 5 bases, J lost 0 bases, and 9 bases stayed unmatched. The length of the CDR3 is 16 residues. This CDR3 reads CASSPRTGLANYGYTF. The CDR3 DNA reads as TGTGCCAGCAGCCCAAGGACAGGCCTAGCTAACTATGGCTACACCTTC.

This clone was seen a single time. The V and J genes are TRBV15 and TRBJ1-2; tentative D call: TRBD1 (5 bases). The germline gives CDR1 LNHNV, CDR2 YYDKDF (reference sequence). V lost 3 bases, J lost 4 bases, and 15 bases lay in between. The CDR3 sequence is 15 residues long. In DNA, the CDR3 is TGTGCCACCAGCAGCCGGGACCAAGCGGGCTATGGCTACACCTTC. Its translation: CATSSRDQAGYGYTF.

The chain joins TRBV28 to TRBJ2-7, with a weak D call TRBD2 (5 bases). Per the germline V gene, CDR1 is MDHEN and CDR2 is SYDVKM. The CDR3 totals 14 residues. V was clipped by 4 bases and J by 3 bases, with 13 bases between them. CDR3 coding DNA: TGTGCCAGCAGTTCGACGGGGTACTACTACGAGCAGTACTTC. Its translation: CASSSTGYYYEQYF.

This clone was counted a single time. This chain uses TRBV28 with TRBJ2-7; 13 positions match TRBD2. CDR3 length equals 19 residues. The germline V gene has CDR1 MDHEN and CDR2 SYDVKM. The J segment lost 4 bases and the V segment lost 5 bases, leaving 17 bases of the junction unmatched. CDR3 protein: CASSTHPGLAGTGSYEQYF. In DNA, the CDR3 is TGTGCCAGCAGTACACACCCGGGACTAGCGGGAACAGGTTCGTACGAGCAGTACTTC.

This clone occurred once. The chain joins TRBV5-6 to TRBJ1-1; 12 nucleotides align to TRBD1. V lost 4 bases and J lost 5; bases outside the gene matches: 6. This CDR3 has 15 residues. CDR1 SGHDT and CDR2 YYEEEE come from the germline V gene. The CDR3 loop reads CASSGGQGAGTEAFF. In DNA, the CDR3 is TGTGCCAGCAGCGGGGGACAGGGGGCGGGGACTGAAGCTTTCTTT.

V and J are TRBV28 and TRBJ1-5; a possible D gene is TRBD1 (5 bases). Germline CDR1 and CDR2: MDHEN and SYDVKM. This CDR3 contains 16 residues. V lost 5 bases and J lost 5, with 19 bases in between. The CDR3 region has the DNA TGTGCCAGCAGTCCTTCCCAGGGCGGTCCGTATCAGCCCCAGCATTTT. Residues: CASSPSQGGPYQPQHF.

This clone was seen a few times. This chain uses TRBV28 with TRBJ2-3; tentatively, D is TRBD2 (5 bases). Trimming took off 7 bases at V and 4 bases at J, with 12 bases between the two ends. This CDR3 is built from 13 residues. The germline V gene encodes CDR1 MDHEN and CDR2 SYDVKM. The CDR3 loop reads CASTPLVADTQYF. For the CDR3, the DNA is TGTGCCAGCACCCCACTAGTTGCAGATACGCAGTATTTT.

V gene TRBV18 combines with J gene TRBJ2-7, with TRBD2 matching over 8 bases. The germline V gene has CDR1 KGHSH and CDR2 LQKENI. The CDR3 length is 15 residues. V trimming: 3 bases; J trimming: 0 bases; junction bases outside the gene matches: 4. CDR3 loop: CASSPRGGGSYEQYF. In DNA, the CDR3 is TGTGCCAGCTCACCCCGGGGGGGTGGCTCCTACGAGCAGTACTTC.

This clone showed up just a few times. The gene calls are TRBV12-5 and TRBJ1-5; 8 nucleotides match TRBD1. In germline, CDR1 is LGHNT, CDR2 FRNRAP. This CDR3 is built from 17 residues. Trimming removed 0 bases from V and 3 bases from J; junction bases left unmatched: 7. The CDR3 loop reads CASGLVGDRRVNQPQHF. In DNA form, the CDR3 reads TGTGCTAGTGGTTTGGTGGGGGACAGGCGGGTCAATCAGCCCCAGCATTTT. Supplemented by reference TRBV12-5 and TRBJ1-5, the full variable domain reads DARVTQTPRHKVTEMGQEVTMRCQPILGHNTVFWYRQTMMQGLELLAYFRNRAPLDDSGMPKDRFSAEMPDATLATLKIQPSEPRDSAVYFCASGLVGDRRVNQPQHFGDGTRLSIL.

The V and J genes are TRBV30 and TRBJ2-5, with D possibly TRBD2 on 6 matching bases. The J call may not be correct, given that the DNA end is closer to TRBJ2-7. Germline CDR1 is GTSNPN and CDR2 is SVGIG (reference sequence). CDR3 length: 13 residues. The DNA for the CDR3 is TGTGCCTGGGGCCGACGGGACTTCTACGAGCAGTACTTC. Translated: CAWGRRDFYEQYF.

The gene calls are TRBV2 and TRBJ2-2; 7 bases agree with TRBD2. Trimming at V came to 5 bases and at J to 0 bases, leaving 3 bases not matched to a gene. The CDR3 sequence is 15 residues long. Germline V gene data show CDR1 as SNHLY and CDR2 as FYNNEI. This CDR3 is CASSIGGTNTGELFF. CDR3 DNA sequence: TGTGCCAGCAGTATCGGGGGGACGAACACCGGGGAGCTGTTTTTT.

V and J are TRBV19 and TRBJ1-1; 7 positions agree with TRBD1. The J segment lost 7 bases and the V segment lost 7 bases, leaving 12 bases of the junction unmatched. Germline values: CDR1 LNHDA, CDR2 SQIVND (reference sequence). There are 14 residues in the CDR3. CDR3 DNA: TGTGCCAGTACCCTCGAAGGGGGCAGTTATGAAGCTTTCTTT. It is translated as CASTLEGGSYEAFF.

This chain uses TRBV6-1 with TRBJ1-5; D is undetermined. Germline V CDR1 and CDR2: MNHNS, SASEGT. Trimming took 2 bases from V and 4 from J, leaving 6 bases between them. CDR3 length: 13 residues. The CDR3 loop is CASSERGNQPQHF. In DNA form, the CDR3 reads TGTGCCAGCAGTGAACGAGGGAATCAGCCCCAGCATTTT.